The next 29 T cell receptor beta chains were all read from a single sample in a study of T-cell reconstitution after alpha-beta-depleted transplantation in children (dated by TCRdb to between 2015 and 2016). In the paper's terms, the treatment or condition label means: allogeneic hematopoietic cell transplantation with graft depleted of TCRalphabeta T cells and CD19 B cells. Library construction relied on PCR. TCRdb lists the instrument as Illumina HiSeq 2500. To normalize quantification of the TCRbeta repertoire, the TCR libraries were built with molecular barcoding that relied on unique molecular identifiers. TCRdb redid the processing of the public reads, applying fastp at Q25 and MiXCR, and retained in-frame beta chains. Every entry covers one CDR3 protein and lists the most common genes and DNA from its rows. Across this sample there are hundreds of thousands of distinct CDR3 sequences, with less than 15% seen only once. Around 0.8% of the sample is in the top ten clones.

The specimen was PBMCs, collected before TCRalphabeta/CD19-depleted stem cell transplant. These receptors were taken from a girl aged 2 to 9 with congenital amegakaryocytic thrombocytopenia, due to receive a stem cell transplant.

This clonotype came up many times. The CDR3 loop is CASSQVRELRQPQHF. The CDR3 region has the DNA TGCGCCAGCAGCCAAGTGAGGGAGTTGAGACAGCCCCAGCATTTT. The J gene is TRBJ1-5, the V gene TRBV4-1; D is ambiguous. The CDR3 runs 15 residues. Trimming cost V 1 base and J 7 bases, with 14 bases left between them. Per germline, CDR1 MGHRA and CDR2 YSYEKL.

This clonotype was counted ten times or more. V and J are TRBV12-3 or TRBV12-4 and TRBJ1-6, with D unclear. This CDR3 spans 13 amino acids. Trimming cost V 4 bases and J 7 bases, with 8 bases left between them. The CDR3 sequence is CASSSGRNSPLHF. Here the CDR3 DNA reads TGTGCCAGCAGTTCCGGACGGAATTCACCCCTCCACTTT.

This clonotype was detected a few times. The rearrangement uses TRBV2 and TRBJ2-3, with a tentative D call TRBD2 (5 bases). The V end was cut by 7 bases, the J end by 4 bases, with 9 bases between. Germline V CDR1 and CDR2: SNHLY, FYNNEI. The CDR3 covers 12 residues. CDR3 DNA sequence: TGTGCCAGCATACAGAGGGCAGATACGCAGTATTTT. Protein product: CASIQRADTQYF. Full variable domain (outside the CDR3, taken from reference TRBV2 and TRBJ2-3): EPEVTQTPSHQVTQMGQEVILRCVPISNHLYFYWYRQILGQKVEFLVSFYNNEISEKSEIFDDQFSVERPDGSNFTLKIRSTKLEDSAMYFCASIQRADTQYFGPGTRLTVL.

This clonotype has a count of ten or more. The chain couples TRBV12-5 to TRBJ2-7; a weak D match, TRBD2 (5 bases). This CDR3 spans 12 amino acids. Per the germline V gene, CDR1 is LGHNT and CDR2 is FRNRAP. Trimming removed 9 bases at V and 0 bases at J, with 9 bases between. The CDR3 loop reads CASRRDSYEQYF. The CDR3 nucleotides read TGTGCTAGCAGACGGGACTCCTACGAGCAGTACTTC. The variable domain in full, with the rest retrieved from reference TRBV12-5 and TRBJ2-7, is DARVTQTPRHKVTEMGQEVTMRCQPILGHNTVFWYRQTMMQGLELLAYFRNRAPLDDSGMPKDRFSAEMPDATLATLKIQPSEPRDSAVYFCASRRDSYEQYFGPGTRLTVT.

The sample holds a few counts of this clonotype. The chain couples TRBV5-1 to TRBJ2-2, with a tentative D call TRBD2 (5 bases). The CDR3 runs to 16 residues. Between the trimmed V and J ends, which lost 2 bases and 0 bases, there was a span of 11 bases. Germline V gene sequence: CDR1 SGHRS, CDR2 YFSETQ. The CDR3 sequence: CASSLRDTANTGELFF. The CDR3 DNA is TGCGCCAGCAGCTTACGGGATACCGCGAACACCGGGGAGCTGTTTTTT. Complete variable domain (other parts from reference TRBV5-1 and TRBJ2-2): KAGVTQTPRYLIKTRGQQVTLSCSPISGHRSVSWYQQTPGQGLQFLFEYFSETQRNKGNFPGRFSGRQFSNSRSEMNVSTLELGDSALYLCASSLRDTANTGELFFGEGSRLTVL.

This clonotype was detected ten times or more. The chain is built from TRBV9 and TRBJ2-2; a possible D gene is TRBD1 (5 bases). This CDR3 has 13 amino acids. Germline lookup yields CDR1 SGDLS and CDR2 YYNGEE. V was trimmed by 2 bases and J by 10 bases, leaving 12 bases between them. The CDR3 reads CASSVLDIPELFF. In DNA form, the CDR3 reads TGTGCCAGCAGCGTCCTGGACATCCCGGAGCTGTTTTTT.

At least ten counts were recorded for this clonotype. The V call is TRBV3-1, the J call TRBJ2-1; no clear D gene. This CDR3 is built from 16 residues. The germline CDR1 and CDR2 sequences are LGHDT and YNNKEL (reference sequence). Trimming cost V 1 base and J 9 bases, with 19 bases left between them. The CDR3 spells CASSQVAYRATTEQFF. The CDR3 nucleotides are TGTGCCAGCAGCCAAGTTGCTTATAGGGCAACTACTGAGCAGTTCTTC.

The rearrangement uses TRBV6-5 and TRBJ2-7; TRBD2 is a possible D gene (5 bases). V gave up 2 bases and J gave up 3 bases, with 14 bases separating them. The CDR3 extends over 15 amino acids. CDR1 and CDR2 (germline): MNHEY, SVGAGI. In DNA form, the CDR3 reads TGTGCCAGCAGTTACGCGGCAGAGACTATCTACGAGCAGTACTTC. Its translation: CASSYAAETIYEQYF.

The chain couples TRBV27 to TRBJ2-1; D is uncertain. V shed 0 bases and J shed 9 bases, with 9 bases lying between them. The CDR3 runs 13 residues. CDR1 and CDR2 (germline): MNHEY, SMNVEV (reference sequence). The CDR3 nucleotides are TGTGCCAGCAGTTTATCGAGCGAGGCTGAGCAGTTCTTC. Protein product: CASSLSSEAEQFF.

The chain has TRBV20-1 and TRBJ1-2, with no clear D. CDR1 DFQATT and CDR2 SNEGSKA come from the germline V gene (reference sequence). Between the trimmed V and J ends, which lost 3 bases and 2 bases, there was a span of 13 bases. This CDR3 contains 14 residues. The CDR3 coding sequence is TGCAGTGCTAGTTCTGGCGCAGTGAACTATGGCTACACCTTC. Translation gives CSASSGAVNYGYTF.

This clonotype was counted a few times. The CDR3 spells CASTIKASGANTQYF. DNA of the CDR3: TGTGCCAGCACCATTAAGGCTAGCGGTGCGAATACGCAGTATTTT. This sequence joins TRBV12-3 or TRBV12-4 and TRBJ2-3; 7 bases line up with TRBD2. The CDR3 extends over 15 amino acids. With V trimmed by 7 bases and J by 7 bases, 14 bases remained unmatched.

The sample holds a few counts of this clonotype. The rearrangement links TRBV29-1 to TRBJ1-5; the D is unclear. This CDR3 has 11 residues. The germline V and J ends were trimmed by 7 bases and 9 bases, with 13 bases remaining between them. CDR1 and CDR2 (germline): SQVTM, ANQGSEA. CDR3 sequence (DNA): TGCAGCGCCGGATCTTCGGGGCCCCAGCATTTT. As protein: CSAGSSGPQHF.

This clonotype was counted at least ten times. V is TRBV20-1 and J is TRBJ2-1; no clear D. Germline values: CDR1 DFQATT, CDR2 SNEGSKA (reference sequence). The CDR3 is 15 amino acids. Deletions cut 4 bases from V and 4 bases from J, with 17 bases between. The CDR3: CSATDARAHYNEQFF. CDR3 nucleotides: TGCAGTGCTACGGACGCAAGAGCCCATTACAATGAGCAGTTCTTC.

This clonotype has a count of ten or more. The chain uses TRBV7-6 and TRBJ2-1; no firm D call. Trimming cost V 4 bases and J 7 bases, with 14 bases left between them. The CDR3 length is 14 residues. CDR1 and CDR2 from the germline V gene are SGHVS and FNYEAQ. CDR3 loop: CASSSPPNENEQFF. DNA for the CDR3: TGTGCCAGCAGCTCTCCCCCTAATGAGAATGAGCAGTTCTTC.

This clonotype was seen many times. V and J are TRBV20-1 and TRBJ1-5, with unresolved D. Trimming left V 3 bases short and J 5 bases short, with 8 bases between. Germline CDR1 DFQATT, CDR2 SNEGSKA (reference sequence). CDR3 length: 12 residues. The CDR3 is CSASAVDQPQHF. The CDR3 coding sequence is TGCAGTGCTAGCGCGGTGGATCAGCCCCAGCATTTT.

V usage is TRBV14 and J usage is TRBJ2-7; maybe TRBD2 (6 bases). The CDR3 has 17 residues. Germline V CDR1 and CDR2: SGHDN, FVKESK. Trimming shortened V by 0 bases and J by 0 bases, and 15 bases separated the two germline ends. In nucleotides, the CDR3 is TGTGCCAGCAGCCAAGATTCCCTAGCGACAAGCTCCTACGAGCAGTACTTC. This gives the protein CASSQDSLATSSYEQYF.

CDR3 region: CSAGLALLPPRLNEQFF. CDR3 DNA: TGCAGTGCTGGACTAGCTCTTCTTCCCCCGCGTCTGAATGAGCAGTTCTTC. The V call is TRBV20-1, the J call TRBJ2-1, with 8 bases that match TRBD2. This CDR3 is built from 17 residues. Unmatched junction bases numbered 19, after V lost 5 bases and J lost 7 bases. Germline V CDR1 and CDR2: DFQATT, SNEGSKA (reference sequence).

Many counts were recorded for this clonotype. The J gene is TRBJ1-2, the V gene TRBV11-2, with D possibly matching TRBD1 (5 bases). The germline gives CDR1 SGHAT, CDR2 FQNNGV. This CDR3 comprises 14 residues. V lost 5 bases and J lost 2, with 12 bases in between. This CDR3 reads CASSKVAGNYGYTF. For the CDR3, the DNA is TGTGCCAGCAGCAAGGTGGCAGGGAACTATGGCTACACCTTC.

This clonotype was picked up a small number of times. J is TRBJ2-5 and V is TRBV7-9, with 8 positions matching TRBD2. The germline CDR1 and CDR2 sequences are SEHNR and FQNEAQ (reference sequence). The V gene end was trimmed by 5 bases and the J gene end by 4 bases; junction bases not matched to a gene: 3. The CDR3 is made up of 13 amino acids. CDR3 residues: CASSRGLAETQYF. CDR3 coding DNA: TGTGCCAGCAGCCGAGGACTAGCAGAGACCCAGTACTTC.

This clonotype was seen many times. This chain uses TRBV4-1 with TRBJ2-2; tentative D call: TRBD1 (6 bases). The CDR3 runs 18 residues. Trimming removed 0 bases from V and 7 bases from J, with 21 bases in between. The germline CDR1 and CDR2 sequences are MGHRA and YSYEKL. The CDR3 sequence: CASSQDPGRGVLGGELFF. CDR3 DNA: TGCGCCAGCAGCCAAGATCCGGGCAGGGGCGTCCTGGGCGGGGAGCTGTTTTTT.

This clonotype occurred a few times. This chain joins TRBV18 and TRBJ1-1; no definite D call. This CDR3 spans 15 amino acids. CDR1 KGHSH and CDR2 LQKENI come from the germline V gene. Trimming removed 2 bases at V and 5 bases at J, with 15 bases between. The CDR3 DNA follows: TGTGCCAGCTCACCAAGCGGGGAAAGGGAAACTGAAGCTTTCTTT. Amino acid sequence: CASSPSGERETEAFF.

For the CDR3, the DNA is TGTGCCAGCAGCTTGGGGACAGGGGCCTCTAAGCAGTTCTTC. Protein sequence: CASSLGTGASKQFF. The chain carries TRBV7-9 and TRBJ2-1; 10 nucleotides agree with TRBD1. The CDR3 is made up of 14 amino acids. V shed 3 bases and J 11 bases; nucleotides not matched to a gene: 7. Germline assignment: CDR1 SEHNR and CDR2 FQNEAQ (reference sequence).

CDR3: CSVDAPGQGLVTDTQYF. In DNA form, the CDR3 reads TGCAGCGTTGATGCCCCCGGACAGGGCCTGGTAACAGATACGCAGTATTTT. The J gene is TRBJ2-3, the V gene TRBV29-1; 8 nucleotides line up with TRBD1. CDR1 and CDR2 from the germline V gene are SQVTM and ANQGSEA. The CDR3 is 17 amino acids. J was trimmed by 3 bases and V by 3 bases; bases with no gene match: 14.

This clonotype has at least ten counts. The CDR3 nucleotides are TGCAGTGGGGGACTAGCGGGAGCCCACGAGCAGTACTTC. This translates into CSGGLAGAHEQYF. The chain has TRBV20-1 and TRBJ2-7; 14 nucleotides line up with TRBD2. The V and J ends lost 7 bases and 5 bases, in that order; junction bases with no gene match: 4. The germline V gene encodes CDR1 DFQATT and CDR2 SNEGSKA (reference sequence). The CDR3 runs 13 residues.

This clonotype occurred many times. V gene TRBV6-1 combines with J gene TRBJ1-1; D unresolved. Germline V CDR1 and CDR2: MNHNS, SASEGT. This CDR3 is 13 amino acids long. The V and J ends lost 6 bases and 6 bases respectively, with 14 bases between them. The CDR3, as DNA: TGTGCCAGCAGGAAAAAGGGAGACGCTGAAGCTTTCTTT. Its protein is CASRKKGDAEAFF.

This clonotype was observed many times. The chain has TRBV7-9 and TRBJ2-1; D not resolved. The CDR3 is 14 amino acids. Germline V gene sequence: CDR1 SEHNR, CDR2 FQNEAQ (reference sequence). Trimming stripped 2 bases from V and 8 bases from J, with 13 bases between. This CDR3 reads CASSLFQALDEQFF. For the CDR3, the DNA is TGTGCCAGCAGCTTATTCCAGGCGCTAGATGAGCAGTTCTTC.

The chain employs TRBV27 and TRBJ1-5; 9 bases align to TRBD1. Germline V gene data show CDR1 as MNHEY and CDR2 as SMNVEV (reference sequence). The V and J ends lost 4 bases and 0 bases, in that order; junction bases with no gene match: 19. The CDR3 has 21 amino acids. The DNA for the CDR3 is TGTGCCAGCAGTTCTTACTGGACAGGGGCATTGAGAAACGGTAGCAATCAGCCCCAGCATTTT. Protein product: CASSSYWTGALRNGSNQPQHF.

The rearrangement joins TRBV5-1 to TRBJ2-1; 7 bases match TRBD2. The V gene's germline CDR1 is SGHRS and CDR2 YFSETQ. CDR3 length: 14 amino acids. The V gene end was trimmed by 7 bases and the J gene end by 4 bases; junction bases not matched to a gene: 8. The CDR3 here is CASREVAAYNEQFF. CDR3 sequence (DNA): TGCGCCAGCCGGGAGGTAGCGGCATACAATGAGCAGTTCTTC.

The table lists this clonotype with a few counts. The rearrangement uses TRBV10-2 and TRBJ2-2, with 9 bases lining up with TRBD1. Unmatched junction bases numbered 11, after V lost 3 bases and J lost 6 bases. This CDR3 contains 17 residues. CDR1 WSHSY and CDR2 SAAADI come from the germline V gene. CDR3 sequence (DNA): TGCGCCAGCAGTGAATCCCGGACAGGGGTCTTGGCCGGGGAGCTGTTTTTT. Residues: CASSESRTGVLAGELFF.